This T cell receptor (beta chain) was sequenced for a study of control samples from healthy donors and cancer patients. Here immunoSEQ multiplex PCR was the method, and the copy in TCRdb shows in-frame clones only, minus some. The sample has some 130,000 clones; approximately 90% are singletons. The ends were cut back, 5 bases at V and 5 bases at J, with 16 bases in the middle. This CDR3 contains 14 residues. Germline CDR1 and CDR2: SGHRS and YFSETQ. Specimen: blood. The chain couples TRBV5-1 to TRBJ1-1, with a weak D call TRBD1 (5 bases). The receptor's source is a man younger than 35 in good health. The CDR3 region is CASRGGTPGTEAFF. The CDR3 DNA is TGCGCCAGCAGAGGTGGGACCCCGGGGACTGAAGCTTTCTTT.